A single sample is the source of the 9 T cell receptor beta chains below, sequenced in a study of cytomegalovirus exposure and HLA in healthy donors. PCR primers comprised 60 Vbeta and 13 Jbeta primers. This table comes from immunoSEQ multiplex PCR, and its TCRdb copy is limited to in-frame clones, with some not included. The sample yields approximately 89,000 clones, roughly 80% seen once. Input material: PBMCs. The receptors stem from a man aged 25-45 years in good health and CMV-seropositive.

The CDR3 here is CASSQGSTYEQYF. The CDR3 DNA reads as TGCGCCAGCAGCCAAGGTAGTACCTACGAGCAGTACTTC. The chain employs TRBV4-3 and TRBJ2-7; D is uncertain. Germline V gives CDR1 LGHNA, CDR2 YSLEER. The CDR3 runs 13 residues. Between the trimmed V and J ends, which lost 1 base and 2 bases, there was a span of 6 bases.

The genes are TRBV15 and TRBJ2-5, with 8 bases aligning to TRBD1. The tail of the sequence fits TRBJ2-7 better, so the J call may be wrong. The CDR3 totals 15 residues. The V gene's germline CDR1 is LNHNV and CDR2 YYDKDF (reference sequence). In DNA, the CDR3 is TGTGCCACCAGCAGGTCGACAGGGGCCTCCTACGAGCAGTACTTC. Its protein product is CATSRSTGASYEQYF.

The CDR3 sequence: CASSHVQGGWQYF. The CDR3 coding sequence is TGCGCCAGCAGCCATGTACAGGGAGGGTGGCAGTATTTT. The V and J genes are TRBV4-3 and TRBJ2-3; tentative D call: TRBD2 (7 bases). The germline V and J ends were trimmed by 3 bases and 11 bases, with 15 bases remaining between them. CDR1 LGHNA and CDR2 YSLEER come from the germline V gene. The CDR3 consists of 13 residues.

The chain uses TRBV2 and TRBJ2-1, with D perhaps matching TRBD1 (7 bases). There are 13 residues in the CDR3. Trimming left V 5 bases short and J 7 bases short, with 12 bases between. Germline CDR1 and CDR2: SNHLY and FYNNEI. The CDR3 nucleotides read TGTGCCAGCAGTTATTCAGGGGGGAATGAGCAGTTCTTC. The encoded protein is CASSYSGGNEQFF.

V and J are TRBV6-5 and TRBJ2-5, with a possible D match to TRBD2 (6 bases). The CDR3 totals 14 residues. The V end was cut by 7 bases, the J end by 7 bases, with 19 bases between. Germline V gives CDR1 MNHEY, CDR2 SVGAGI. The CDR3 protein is CASTFGGTQGTQYF. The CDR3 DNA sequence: TGTGCCAGCACCTTTGGGGGGACCCAGGGGACCCAGTACTTC.

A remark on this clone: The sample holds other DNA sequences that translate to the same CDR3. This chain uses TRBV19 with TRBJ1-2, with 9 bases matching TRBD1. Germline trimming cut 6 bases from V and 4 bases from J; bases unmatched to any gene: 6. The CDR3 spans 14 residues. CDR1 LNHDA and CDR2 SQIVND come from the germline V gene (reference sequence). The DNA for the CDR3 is TGTGCCAGTAGGCTAACAGGGGGCCTCTATGGCTACACCTTC. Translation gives CASRLTGGLYGYTF.

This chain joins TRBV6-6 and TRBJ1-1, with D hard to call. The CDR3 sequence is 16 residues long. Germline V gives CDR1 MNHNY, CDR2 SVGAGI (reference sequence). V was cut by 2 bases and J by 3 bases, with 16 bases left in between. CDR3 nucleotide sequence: TGTGCCAGCAGTTACGGGTTGGCTCTCGGGGACACTGAAGCTTTCTTT. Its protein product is CASSYGLALGDTEAFF.

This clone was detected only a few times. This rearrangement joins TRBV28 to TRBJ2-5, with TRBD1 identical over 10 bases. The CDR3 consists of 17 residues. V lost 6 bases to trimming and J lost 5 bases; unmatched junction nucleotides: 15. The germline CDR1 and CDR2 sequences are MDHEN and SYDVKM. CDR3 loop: CASRATGGAELGETQYF. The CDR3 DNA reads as TGTGCCAGCAGAGCGACAGGGGGCGCAGAGCTTGGGGAGACCCAGTACTTC.

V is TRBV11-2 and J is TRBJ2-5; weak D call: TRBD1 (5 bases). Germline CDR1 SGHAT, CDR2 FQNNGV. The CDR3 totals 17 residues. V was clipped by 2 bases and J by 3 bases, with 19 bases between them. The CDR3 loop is CASSLFGGANSEETQYF. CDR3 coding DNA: TGTGCCAGCAGCTTATTCGGTGGGGCCAACTCGGAAGAGACCCAGTACTTC.